This is a list of T cell receptor beta chains from one sample in a study of cytomegalovirus exposure and HLA in healthy donors. Measured with immunoSEQ multiplex PCR; TCRdb has only the in-frame clones, and not every one. The table lists 210,000 or so clones, around 85% of them singletons. Sequenced: PBMCs. The receptors originated from a girl aged 2 to 10 in good health and CMV-seronegative. CDR3s include the opening cysteine and the closing phenylalanine or tryptophan. Each record gives: J gene, clone size, D gene, V gene, CDR3 DNA, CDR3 protein. The D gene is left open where the match is weak. Clone size appears in some rows only: once, few, many, or a class for an expanded clone.

J gene: TRBJ2-5
clone size: -
D gene: TRBD1
V gene: TRBV6-5
CDR3 DNA: TGTGCCAGCAGTCGGGACAGGGTCCAAGAGACCCAGTACTTC
CDR3 protein: CASSRDRVQETQYF

J gene: TRBJ1-6
clone size: few
D gene: -
V gene: TRBV25-1
CDR3 DNA: TGTGCCAGCAGTGCCCAGGACTCCTATAATTCACCCCTCCACTTT
CDR3 protein: CASSAQDSYNSPLHF

J gene: TRBJ1-2
clone size: -
D gene: TRBD1
V gene: TRBV6-4
CDR3 DNA: TGTGCCAGCAGTCCCGGGACAGGGATCCGCTACACCTTC
CDR3 protein: CASSPGTGIRYTF

J gene: TRBJ2-7
clone size: -
D gene: TRBD1
V gene: TRBV15
CDR3 DNA: TGTGCCACCAGCAGGACCCTTCCCGGGACAGGGTTCTACGAGCAGTACTTC
CDR3 protein: CATSRTLPGTGFYEQYF

J gene: TRBJ2-1
clone size: -
D gene: -
V gene: TRBV30
CDR3 DNA: TGTGCCTGGAGTGTACGAACAGCCTTAGCGTTAAATGAGCAGTTCTTC
CDR3 protein: CAWSVRTALALNEQFF

J gene: TRBJ1-1
clone size: -
D gene: -
V gene: TRBV21-1
CDR3 DNA: TGTGCCAGCAGCAACCGGAAGGCACCGGGACAGGGAATGAACACTGAAGCTTTCTTT
CDR3 protein: CASSNRKAPGQGMNTEAFF

J gene: TRBJ1-5
clone size: -
D gene: -
V gene: TRBV28
CDR3 DNA: TGTGCCAGCCTCCACAGGGATCAGCCCCAGCATTTT
CDR3 protein: CASLHRDQPQHF

J gene: TRBJ2-2
clone size: -
D gene: TRBD1
V gene: TRBV6-5
CDR3 DNA: TGTGCCAGCAGACCGGGACAGGGGGGCACCGGGGAGCTGTTTTTT
CDR3 protein: CASRPGQGGTGELFF

J gene: TRBJ2-7
clone size: -
D gene: TRBD2
V gene: TRBV9
CDR3 DNA: TGTGCCAGCAGCGTAGGTGGTAGCGGGAGTTACGAGCAGTACTTC
CDR3 protein: CASSVGGSGSYEQYF

J gene: TRBJ2-2
clone size: -
D gene: TRBD2
V gene: TRBV2
CDR3 DNA: TGTGCCAGCCGAAGACAGCGGGGGGACACCGGGGAGCTGTTTTTT
CDR3 protein: CASRRQRGDTGELFF

J gene: TRBJ2-7
clone size: -
D gene: TRBD2
V gene: TRBV7-6
CDR3 DNA: TGTGCCAGCAGCCCGGGGGGGCACGGATTAGCGGGATTCCCCTACGAGCAGTACTTC
CDR3 protein: CASSPGGHGLAGFPYEQYF

J gene: TRBJ2-1
clone size: -
D gene: -
V gene: TRBV25-1
CDR3 DNA: TGTGCCAGCAGTGAAATTCAGGACTACTATGAGCAGTTCTTC
CDR3 protein: CASSEIQDYYEQFF

J gene: TRBJ1-2
clone size: once
D gene: TRBD1
V gene: TRBV7-3
CDR3 DNA: TGTGCCAGCAGCTTAACTGGGACAGGGATGGATGGCTACACCTTC
CDR3 protein: CASSLTGTGMDGYTF

J gene: TRBJ2-7
clone size: -
D gene: -
V gene: TRBV6-1
CDR3 DNA: TGTGCCAGTGACGGGGGAGACGGCTACGAGCAGTACTTC
CDR3 protein: CASDGGDGYEQYF

J gene: TRBJ1-1
clone size: -
D gene: -
V gene: TRBV5-8
CDR3 DNA: TGTGCCAGCAGCCTTCGACAGAGCCACACTGAAGCTTTCTTT
CDR3 protein: CASSLRQSHTEAFF

J gene: TRBJ1-5
clone size: -
D gene: -
V gene: TRBV18
CDR3 DNA: TGTGCCAGCTCACTTTCAACAGGGCAGCCCCAGCATTTT
CDR3 protein: CASSLSTGQPQHF

J gene: TRBJ2-1
clone size: -
D gene: TRBD1
V gene: TRBV30
CDR3 DNA: TGTGCCTGGAGTGTAACGTCCCTGGACAGGGAAGACAATGAGCAGTTCTTC
CDR3 protein: CAWSVTSLDREDNEQFF

J gene: TRBJ1-5
clone size: -
D gene: TRBD1
V gene: TRBV5-6
CDR3 DNA: TGTGCCAGCAGCTTGGGACAGGGGAGCAATCAGCCCCAGCATTTT
CDR3 protein: CASSLGQGSNQPQHF

J gene: TRBJ2-1
clone size: -
D gene: -
V gene: TRBV7-7
CDR3 DNA: TGTGCCAGCAGCATTAGCGCGAGCTCCTACAATGAGCAGTTCTTC
CDR3 protein: CASSISASSYNEQFF

J gene: TRBJ2-5
clone size: -
D gene: TRBD1
V gene: TRBV25-1
CDR3 DNA: TGTGCCAGCAGTGAAGACAGGGGGCGCGAGGAGACCCAGTACTTC
CDR3 protein: CASSEDRGREETQYF

J gene: TRBJ1-3
clone size: -
D gene: -
V gene: TRBV9
CDR3 DNA: TGTGCCAGCAGCGTAGGGTCGGGGTCTGGAAACACCATATATTTT
CDR3 protein: CASSVGSGSGNTIYF

J gene: TRBJ2-7
clone size: -
D gene: -
V gene: TRBV19
CDR3 DNA: TGTGCCAGTAACCCTACCTGGAGTCTAGCGAGGGACGAGCAGTACTTC
CDR3 protein: CASNPTWSLARDEQYF

J gene: TRBJ2-5
clone size: few
D gene: TRBD1
V gene: TRBV5-6
CDR3 DNA: TGTGCCAGCAGCTCGATTACAGGGGAGGAGACCCAGTACTTC
CDR3 protein: CASSSITGEETQYF

J gene: TRBJ1-3
clone size: -
D gene: -
V gene: TRBV5-1
CDR3 DNA: TGCGCCAGCAGCTTGAATTTGGGGAGCTCTGTCTCTGGAAACACCATATATTTT
CDR3 protein: CASSLNLGSSVSGNTIYF

J gene: TRBJ1-2
clone size: -
D gene: -
V gene: TRBV6-5
CDR3 DNA: TGTGCCAGCAGTTATAGAGGGGGGGACTATGGCTACACCTTC
CDR3 protein: CASSYRGGDYGYTF

J gene: TRBJ2-1
clone size: -
D gene: -
V gene: TRBV7-8
CDR3 DNA: TGTGCCAGCAGCATATACAGGGATTCCTACAATGAGCAGTTCTTC
CDR3 protein: CASSIYRDSYNEQFF

J gene: TRBJ1-2
clone size: -
D gene: -
V gene: TRBV27
CDR3 DNA: TGTGCCAGCAGCCGAGGACTTTCTGATAACTATGGCTACACCTTC
CDR3 protein: CASSRGLSDNYGYTF

J gene: TRBJ1-3
clone size: -
D gene: -
V gene: TRBV6-5
CDR3 DNA: TGTGCCAGCAGTTCCACTGGAAACACCATATATTTT
CDR3 protein: CASSSTGNTIYF

J gene: TRBJ1-2
clone size: few
D gene: TRBD1
V gene: TRBV7-6
CDR3 DNA: TGTGCCAGCAGCTCCGGGACAGGGTTCGGCTACACCTTC
CDR3 protein: CASSSGTGFGYTF

J gene: TRBJ1-1
clone size: few
D gene: -
V gene: TRBV12-5
CDR3 DNA: TGTGCTAGTGGCCGCTCTACAGGAGAAAACACTGAAGCTTTCTTT
CDR3 protein: CASGRSTGENTEAFF

J gene: TRBJ2-6
clone size: -
D gene: -
V gene: TRBV29-1
CDR3 DNA: TGCAGCGTTGAATCCGGGTCTGGGGCCAACGTCCTGACTTTC
CDR3 protein: CSVESGSGANVLTF

J gene: TRBJ2-7
clone size: -
D gene: -
V gene: TRBV5-5
CDR3 DNA: TGTGCCAGCAGCTTGGCGTCTAGCTCCTACGAGCAGTACTTC
CDR3 protein: CASSLASSSYEQYF

J gene: TRBJ1-2
clone size: -
D gene: TRBD1
V gene: TRBV6-1
CDR3 DNA: TGTGCCAGCAGTCCGCCAGGGACAGGGAGCTATGGCTACACCTTC
CDR3 protein: CASSPPGTGSYGYTF

J gene: TRBJ1-1
clone size: -
D gene: -
V gene: TRBV6-6
CDR3 DNA: TGTGCCAGCAGTCGAGCGGTCAGCCTGATGAACACTGAAGCTTTCTTT
CDR3 protein: CASSRAVSLMNTEAFF

J gene: TRBJ2-7
clone size: few
D gene: -
V gene: TRBV5-4
CDR3 DNA: TGTGCCAGCAGCACGTCTAGGGAGGCCTACGAGCAGTACTTC
CDR3 protein: CASSTSREAYEQYF